A single sample gave rise to the 21 T cell receptor beta chains below, sequenced in a study of shared clonotypes between healthy human individuals (TCRdb year 2020). Receptor libraries were prepared by the immunoSEQ multiplex PCR assay. What TCRdb holds here is the immuneACCESS table cut down to in-frame rearrangements. Part of the clones is not present; checked against another copy, under half of the missing clones reflect an unresolved V gene, and the others are unexplained. This sample has approximately 1,000,000 clones in its table, and 75% to 85% of those were observed once. 0.4% to 0.55% of the sample goes to the ten largest clones. The source material was memory CD4+ T cells from PBMCs. The cell subset or site label here, explained by the study, means: CD45RA-negative fraction. These receptors originate from a man aged 18 to 29 in good health. Some clones in this sample may be carry-over from other donors' samples.

The rearrangement uses TRBV28 and TRBJ2-6, with 11 bases aligning to TRBD1. V shed 5 bases, J shed 2 bases, and the junction held 5 bases outside the gene matches. CDR3 length: 17 amino acids. From germline, CDR1 is MDHEN and CDR2 SYDVKM. Here the CDR3 DNA reads TGTGCCAGCAGTCGCAGGACAGGGGGCCCTGGGGCCAACGTCCTGACTTTC. It translates to CASSRRTGGPGANVLTF. Looking up the rest from reference TRBV28 and TRBJ2-6 gives the full variable domain: DVKVTQSSRYLVKRTGEKVFLECVQDMDHENMFWYRQDPGLGLRLIYFSYDVKMKEKGDIPEGYSVSREKKERFSLILESASTNQTSMYLCASSRRTGGPGANVLTFGAGSRLTVL.

The gene calls are TRBV27 and TRBJ1-5; D is unresolved. This CDR3 has 13 residues. Per germline, CDR1 MNHEY and CDR2 SMNVEV (reference sequence). V lost 8 bases to trimming and J lost 2 bases, with 10 bases between them. CDR3 coding DNA: TGTGCCAGCTCCCCGTCCGGCAATCAGCCCCAGCATTTT. Residues: CASSPSGNQPQHF.

The chain uses TRBV5-1 and TRBJ1-2; D possibly corresponds to TRBD1 (5 bases). Germline assignment: CDR1 SGHRS and CDR2 YFSETQ. The CDR3 covers 14 residues. The V end lost 0 bases, the J end lost 8 bases, and 14 bases lay between the germline ends. The CDR3 coding sequence is TGCGCCAGCAGCTTGGGTCAGGGTTTGGACGGCTACACCTTC. Its translation is CASSLGQGLDGYTF.

This sequence joins TRBV29-1 and TRBJ2-1; 11 bases are shared with TRBD2. V lost 7 bases, J lost 0 bases, and 5 bases stayed unmatched. The CDR3 covers 15 residues. Germline loops: CDR1 SQVTM, CDR2 ANQGSEA. The CDR3, as DNA: TGCAGCGGCGCCGGGACTAGCGGCTCCTACAATGAGCAGTTCTTC. Its protein product is CSGAGTSGSYNEQFF.

This clone was observed a few times. This chain uses TRBV28 with TRBJ1-2; the D is unclear. The V and J ends lost 6 bases and 7 bases respectively, with 15 bases between them. This CDR3 comprises 13 residues. CDR1 MDHEN and CDR2 SYDVKM come from the germline V gene. The CDR3 spells CASSRRMWGGYTF. CDR3 coding DNA: TGTGCCAGCAGCCGCAGGATGTGGGGTGGCTACACCTTC.

The CDR3 nucleotides are TGCGCCAGCAGCCAGATGCTAGCGGGAGTACTGTTGAATGAGCAGTTCTTC. It is translated as CASSQMLAGVLLNEQFF. The chain carries TRBV4-3 and TRBJ2-1; 10 bases agree with TRBD2. Germline CDR1 reads LGHNA; CDR2 reads YSLEER. This CDR3 spans 17 amino acids. The trim removed 3 bases at V and 7 bases at J, leaving 12 bases unmatched.

The V and J genes are TRBV5-4 and TRBJ2-7, with 9 positions matching TRBD2. There are 15 residues in the CDR3. Germline assignment: CDR1 SGHNT and CDR2 YYREEE (reference sequence). J gave up 2 bases and V 4 bases, and 7 bases lay outside the gene matches. This CDR3 reads CASSPSGNDPYEQYF. CDR3 bases: TGTGCCAGCAGCCCTAGCGGGAATGATCCCTACGAGCAGTACTTC.

This chain connects TRBV30 to TRBJ2-7; possible D gene TRBD1, 6 bases. The V end lost 5 bases, the J end lost 4 bases, and 12 bases lay between the germline ends. The CDR3 length is 12 residues. Germline V gene lookup returns CDR1 GTSNPN and CDR2 SVGIG (reference sequence). CDR3 region: CAWAKGGYEQYF. The CDR3 DNA follows: TGTGCCTGGGCAAAAGGGGGATACGAGCAGTACTTC.

The V call is TRBV28, the J call TRBJ2-5; a weak D match, TRBD1 (6 bases). Germline CDR1 MDHEN, CDR2 SYDVKM. Trimming removed 5 bases at V and 2 bases at J, with 15 bases between. The CDR3 spans 15 residues. The CDR3 DNA sequence: TGTGCCAGCAGTCATAACAGGGCCTGGCAAGAGACCCAGTACTTC. Translated, it gives CASSHNRAWQETQYF.

The chain uses TRBV18 and TRBJ2-1; D is perhaps TRBD1 or TRBD2 (5 bases each). The V and J ends lost 2 bases and 9 bases respectively, with 17 bases between them. This CDR3 is built from 15 residues. CDR1 KGHSH and CDR2 LQKENI come from the germline V gene. The CDR3 nucleotides are TGTGCCAGCTCACCATCAGGGAGCCTAACAATTGAGCAGTTCTTC. It specifies CASSPSGSLTIEQFF.

The V and J genes are TRBV27 and TRBJ1-2; tentatively, D is TRBD1 (6 bases). V was cut by 3 bases and J by 13 bases, with 18 bases left in between. Germline CDR1 is MNHEY and CDR2 is SMNVEV (reference sequence). The CDR3 is 13 residues long. The CDR3 nucleotides read TGTGCCAGCAGTTTGGGGCAGGGGACGGAAATCACCTTC. Translated, it gives CASSLGQGTEITF.

Comments on this clone: Germline is not matched at one junction end, which may reflect a read error. The chain links TRBV13 to TRBJ1-2, with D possibly being TRBD1 (6 bases). The CDR3 covers 12 residues. The germline V gene has CDR1 PRHDT and CDR2 FYEKMQ (reference sequence). CDR3 DNA sequence: TGTGCAAGCAGGGGAGGGCCGGGTGGCTACACCTTC. Protein sequence: CASRGGPGGYTF. Full variable domain (missing parts from reference TRBV13 and TRBJ1-2): AAGVIQSPRHLIKEKRETATLKCYPIPRHDTVYWYQQGPGQDPQFLISFYEKMQSDKGSIPDRFSAQQFSDYHSELNMSSLELGDSALYFCASRGGPGGYTFGSGTRLTVV.

This clone came up once. The sample has other DNA sequences that encode this CDR3 too. The chain employs TRBV7-9 and TRBJ1-1; TRBD1 matches at 8 bases. CDR3 length equals 13 residues. CDR1 is SEHNR and CDR2 is FQNEAQ in the germline V gene (reference sequence). Trimming at V came to 3 bases and at J to 5 bases, leaving 2 bases not matched to a gene. CDR3: CASSLTGDTEAFF. CDR3 DNA sequence: TGTGCCAGCAGCTTGACAGGGGATACTGAAGCTTTCTTT.

The chain is built from TRBV28 and TRBJ2-7; 8 bases align to TRBD1. The CDR3 contains 13 residues. Germline assignment: CDR1 MDHEN and CDR2 SYDVKM. Unmatched junction bases numbered 4, after V lost 5 bases and J lost 4 bases. The CDR3 protein is CASSGQGPYEQYF. CDR3 bases: TGTGCCAGCAGTGGACAGGGCCCGTACGAGCAGTACTTC.

This clone has more than one count but fewer than ten. The rearrangement uses TRBV5-1 and TRBJ2-1; 8 positions agree with TRBD2. Germline V lookup: CDR1 SGHRS, CDR2 YFSETQ. The CDR3 totals 16 residues. Losses at the gene ends were 0 bases for V and 2 bases for J; bases not matched to a gene: 4. DNA for the CDR3: TGCGCCAGCAGCTTGGATGCGGGAGGTACCTACAATGAGCAGTTCTTC. Translating it yields CASSLDAGGTYNEQFF.

The chain carries TRBV5-1 and TRBJ1-3, with D maybe TRBD1 (6 bases). Trimming removed 4 bases from V and 4 bases from J, with 9 bases in between. From germline, CDR1 is SGHRS and CDR2 YFSETQ. The CDR3 sequence is 13 residues long. The CDR3 DNA sequence: TGCGCCAGCAGCCAGGGACACGGAAACACCATATATTTT. It specifies CASSQGHGNTIYF. Using reference TRBV5-1 and TRBJ1-3 for the parts outside the CDR3, the full variable domain is KAGVTQTPRYLIKTRGQQVTLSCSPISGHRSVSWYQQTPGQGLQFLFEYFSETQRNKGNFPGRFSGRQFSNSRSEMNVSTLELGDSALYLCASSQGHGNTIYFGEGSWLTVV.

DNA for the CDR3: TGTGCCAGCAGTTTATATGGGACAGGCAATCAGCCCCAGCATTTT. It codes for CASSLYGTGNQPQHF. The V call is TRBV27, the J call TRBJ1-5, with 7 bases fitting TRBD1. Germline CDR1 reads MNHEY; CDR2 reads SMNVEV (reference sequence). V was pared by 1 base and J by 2 bases, with 2 bases of the junction left unmatched. This CDR3 comprises 15 residues.

The chain links TRBV6-5 to TRBJ2-1; D possibly corresponds to TRBD1 (6 bases). Germline V lookup: CDR1 MNHEY, CDR2 SVGAGI. The CDR3 runs to 14 residues. Deletions cut 6 bases from V and 12 bases from J, with 21 bases between. CDR3 sequence reads: CASRTPGQNVMQFF. Written as DNA, the CDR3 is TGTGCCAGCAGGACGCCGGGACAAAACGTTATGCAGTTCTTC.

The chain has TRBV5-1 and TRBJ2-2; 7 nucleotides align to TRBD1. CDR1 SGHRS and CDR2 YFSETQ come from the germline V gene. The CDR3 sequence is 13 residues long. With 4 bases clipped from V and 7 bases from J, the junction kept 4 bases outside the gene matches. The chain's CDR3 is CASSPTGVGELFF. CDR3 bases: TGCGCCAGCAGCCCAACAGGGGTCGGGGAGCTGTTTTTT.

The V call is TRBV19, the J call TRBJ1-5; 8 bases are a match to TRBD1. Germline V gene lookup returns CDR1 LNHDA and CDR2 SQIVND (reference sequence). The CDR3 spans 19 residues. After removal of 5 bases from V and 0 bases from J, the junction contained 15 bases not matched to a gene. Here the CDR3 DNA reads TGTGCCAGTAGTCCGAGGTTGACAGGGGTCGGGTATAGCAATCAGCCCCAGCATTTT. It encodes CASSPRLTGVGYSNQPQHF.

This clone was found a few times. The chain recombines TRBV10-2 with TRBJ2-7; D not certain. Germline V gene sequence: CDR1 WSHSY, CDR2 SAAADI. Trimming took 3 bases from V and 7 from J, leaving 10 bases between them. This CDR3 region has 12 residues. DNA for the CDR3: TGCGCCAGCAGTGACCCCCGTGGGGAGCAGTACTTC. It codes for CASSDPRGEQYF.